This T cell receptor (beta chain) was captured by sequencing in a study of blood T cell repertoires in COVID-19. The table came from immunoSEQ multiplex PCR; TCRdb's copy has only in-frame clones and leaves some out. The sample holds around 300,000 clones; roughly 89% are singletons and the top ten take around 3%. Material: peripheral blood. This sequence originates from a woman younger than 45 with active or convalescent COVID-19.

The CDR3 nucleotides read TGTGCCAGCAGCGGAGACACCGGGGAGCTGTTTTTT. This encodes CASSGDTGELFF. The chain links TRBV9 to TRBJ2-2; D not certain. The length of the CDR3 is 12 residues. From germline, CDR1 is SGDLS and CDR2 YYNGEE. V lost 3 bases to trimming and J lost 3 bases, with 3 bases between them. The whole variable domain, remainder taken from reference TRBV9 and TRBJ2-2, is DSGVTQTPKHLITATGQRVTLRCSPRSGDLSVYWYQQSLDQGLQFLIQYYNGEERAKGNILERFSAQQFPDLHSELNLSSLELGDSALYFCASSGDTGELFFGEGSRLTVL.